The text below deals with one T cell receptor (beta chain). This sample is part of a study of blood T cell repertoires in COVID-19. Looking at the study overall: Researchers got acute and convalescent COVID-19 samples from the United States, Italy and Spain.

The germline V gene has CDR1 MDHEN and CDR2 SYDVKM. V was pared by 8 bases and J by 4 bases, with 3 bases of the junction left unmatched. CDR3 length: 13 residues. In the original processing: Amplifying reference gene primers gave estimates of nucleated cell counts. This table comes from immunoSEQ multiplex PCR, and its TCRdb copy is limited to in-frame clones, with some not included. The V and J calls and clone size are taken from that table; D and trimming were inferred from the DNA. The table shows about 210,000 clones, with around 80% occurring only once. This sequence originates from a man aged 45-65 years with active or convalescent COVID-19. The sample was peripheral blood. This sequence joins TRBV28 and TRBJ1-2; 11 nucleotides match TRBD1. The CDR3 bases are TGTGCCAGCGTAGGGACAGGGGGCTATGGCTACACCTTC. Its translation is CASVGTGGYGYTF.